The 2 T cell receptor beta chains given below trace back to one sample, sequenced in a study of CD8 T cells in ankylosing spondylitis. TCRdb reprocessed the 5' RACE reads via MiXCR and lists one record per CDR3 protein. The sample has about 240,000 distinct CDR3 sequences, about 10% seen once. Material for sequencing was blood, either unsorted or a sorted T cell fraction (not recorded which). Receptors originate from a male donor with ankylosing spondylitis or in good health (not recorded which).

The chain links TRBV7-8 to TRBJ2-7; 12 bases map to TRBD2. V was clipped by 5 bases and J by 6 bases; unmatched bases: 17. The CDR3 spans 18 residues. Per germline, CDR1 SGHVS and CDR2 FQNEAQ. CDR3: CASSARPFLLTSGSEQYF. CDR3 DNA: TGTGCCAGCAGCGCCCGCCCTTTCCTCCTGACTAGCGGGAGCGAGCAGTACTTC. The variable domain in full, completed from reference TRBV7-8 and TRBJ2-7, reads GAGVSQSPRYKVAKRGQDVALRCDPISGHVSLFWYQQALGQGPEFLTYFQNEAQLDKSGLPSDRFFAERPEGSVSTLKIQRTQQEDSAVYLCASSARPFLLTSGSEQYFGPGTRLTVT.

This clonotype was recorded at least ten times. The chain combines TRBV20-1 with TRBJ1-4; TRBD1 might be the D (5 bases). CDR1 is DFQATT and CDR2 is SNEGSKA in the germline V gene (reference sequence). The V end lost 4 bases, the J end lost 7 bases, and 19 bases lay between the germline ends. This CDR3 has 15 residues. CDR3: CSATGMGGVVEKLFF. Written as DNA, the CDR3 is TGCAGTGCTACAGGGATGGGCGGGGTGGTTGAAAAACTGTTTTTT.